The rows below give T cell receptor beta chains drawn from one sample of a study of T cells in tuberculosis. Clones were read by immunoSEQ multiplex PCR, and TCRdb kept only the in-frame ones, dropping some. This repertoire shows 55,000 to 70,000 clones, 81% found once; its top ten account for roughly 13%. The sequenced sample consisted of CD1b-GMM tetramer-negative cells sorted from PBMCs. These receptors were taken from an adult woman with latent tuberculosis. Both conserved end residues are part of each CDR3. A D gene is named only where the DNA matches it firmly. Rows give clone size only sometimes, using once, few, many, or a class for an expanded clone.

size,V,D,J,CDR3,DNA
.,TRBV6-1,.,TRBJ2-3,CASSEGEGSTDTQYF,TGTGCCAGCAGTGAAGGAGAGGGTTCGACAGATACGCAGTATTTT
few,TRBV5-6,.,TRBJ1-3,CASSPRRFSGNTIYF,TGTGCCAGCAGCCCAAGGAGATTCTCTGGAAACACCATATATTTT
.,TRBV7-2,.,TRBJ1-1,CASSLARKRGTEAFF,TGTGCCAGCAGCTTAGCCCGTAAGAGAGGGACTGAAGCTTTCTTT
.,TRBV14,.,TRBJ1-4,CASSRAGAIGEKLFF,TGTGCCAGCAGCCGTGCAGGGGCCATAGGGGAAAAACTGTTTTTT
few,TRBV19,TRBD1,TRBJ1-2,CASSSLGQGGHGYTF,TGTGCCAGTAGTTCGTTGGGACAGGGTGGACATGGCTACACCTTC
.,TRBV7-8,.,TRBJ2-7,CASSTGHSYEQYF,TGTGCCAGCAGCACGGGACATTCCTACGAGCAGTACTTC
.,TRBV7-3,.,TRBJ2-2,CASSPTGLGTGELFF,TGTGCCAGCAGCCCTACAGGGCTGGGAACCGGGGAGCTGTTTTTT
.,TRBV4-1,.,TRBJ2-4,CASSKVWELVPYF,TGCGCCAGCAGCAAGGTTTGGGAGTTAGTTCCGTACTTC
.,TRBV5-4,.,TRBJ2-1,CASSLALNEQFF,TGTGCCAGCAGCTTGGCCCTAAATGAGCAGTTCTTC
.,TRBV5-1,TRBD1,TRBJ2-7,CASREQGDEQYF,TGCGCCAGCAGAGAACAGGGGGACGAGCAGTACTTC
.,TRBV2,TRBD2,TRBJ2-3,CASSEWLAGWYF,TGTGCCAGCAGTGAGTGGTTAGCGGGGTGGTATTTT
.,TRBV6-5,.,TRBJ1-1,CASTLLREGTEAFF,TGTGCCAGCACACTATTAAGGGAGGGCACTGAAGCTTTCTTT
.,TRBV4-2,TRBD2,TRBJ2-2,CASSQGVAGGPRTGELFF,TGTGCCAGCAGCCAAGGGGTAGCGGGGGGGCCGAGAACCGGGGAGCTGTTTTTT
.,TRBV4-2,.,TRBJ1-2,CASSQDEGLGGYTF,TGTGCCAGCAGCCAAGATGAGGGTCTAGGTGGCTACACCTTC
.,TRBV15,.,TRBJ1-1,CATSRDPDRRTEAFF,TGTGCCACCAGCAGAGACCCGGACAGAAGGACTGAAGCTTTCTTT
.,TRBV27,.,TRBJ1-3,CASSPRGRGNTIYF,TGTGCCAGCAGTCCGCGGGGGAGAGGAAACACCATATATTTT
.,TRBV2,.,TRBJ1-1,CASSIGAAEAFF,TGTGCCAGCAGTATCGGAGCTGCTGAAGCTTTCTTT
few,TRBV9,TRBD2,TRBJ2-1,CASSVGSGTSGRNGEQFF,TGTGCCAGCAGCGTAGGGTCGGGGACTAGCGGGAGGAACGGTGAGCAGTTCTTC
.,TRBV18,TRBD1,TRBJ1-2,CASSPDRDVYGYTF,TGTGCCAGCTCACCCGACAGGGACGTCTATGGCTACACCTTC
.,TRBV12-5,TRBD1,TRBJ2-7,CASGLGGRGQDEQYF,TGTGCTAGTGGTTTAGGTGGCAGGGGGCAGGACGAGCAGTACTTC
few,TRBV27,TRBD1,TRBJ2-7,CASSYKQGLEQYF,TGTGCCAGCAGTTACAAACAGGGGCTAGAACAGTACTTC
few,TRBV9,TRBD1,TRBJ2-2,CASSQGTGGAGELFF,TGTGCCAGCAGCCAAGGGACAGGGGGGGCCGGGGAGCTGTTTTTT
.,TRBV2,.,TRBJ2-7,CASSLFAEGAQQYF,TGTGCCAGCAGTCTATTCGCGGAGGGGGCCCAGCAGTACTTC
.,TRBV7-2,TRBD1,TRBJ2-1,CASSPGQGYNEQFF,TGTGCCAGCAGCCCCGGACAGGGTTACAATGAGCAGTTCTTC
.,TRBV28,.,TRBJ1-5,CASLRPGDRNQPQHF,TGTGCCAGCCTTAGGCCGGGGGATCGCAATCAGCCCCAGCATTTT
.,TRBV7-8,.,TRBJ1-1,CASSLRGSYTTEAFF,TGTGCCAGCAGCTTAAGGGGCAGCTATACCACTGAAGCTTTCTTT